This TCR beta chain is drawn from a study of T cell responses to AZD1222 COVID-19 vaccine. Measured with immunoSEQ multiplex PCR; TCRdb has only the in-frame clones, and not every one. The sample lists more than 85,000 clones, around 93% seen once, with 2.9% in the top ten. This clone was seen a single time. The antigen remains undetermined. Study observations and caveats: Clonal diversity may have been underestimated in mostly white British donors. Scientists sampled the repertoires only once the peak T cell response had passed. Two doses of AZD1222 preceded a rise in Spike-specific TCR breadth and depth.

The source of this sequence is an adult who received the AZD1222 COVID-19 vaccine. Source: peripheral blood, taken 28 days after the second AZD1222 dose.

The CDR3 DNA reads as TGTGCCAGTAGTACGCCGAGTGGGGGCGACACCGGGGAGCTGTTTTTT. This sequence encodes CASSTPSGGDTGELFF. This rearrangement joins TRBV19 to TRBJ2-2, with D tentatively TRBD1 (6 bases). The CDR3 totals 16 residues. The germline V and J ends were trimmed by 4 bases and 3 bases, with 15 bases remaining between them. In germline, CDR1 is LNHDA, CDR2 SQIVND (reference sequence).